These T cell receptor beta chains were read from a single sample in a study of T cells in Graves' hyperthyroidism and ophthalmopathy. TCRdb independently ran MiXCR on the multiplex PCR reads; one entry per CDR3 protein. The data show 370,000 or so distinct CDR3 sequences, with roughly 25% seen just once and more than 60% held by the top ten. Sample: blood. Receptors were obtained from a man in his fifties or sixties with Graves' hyperthyroidism. Both conserved end residues are part of each CDR3. D genes are given only for firm matches. A clone size is listed for some rows: how often the clone was seen (once, few, many), or a class if it is expanded.

many	TRBJ2-3	TRBV12-3/TRBV12-4	TRBD2	TGTGCCAGCAGTCCAGATAGCGGGGGGACCACAGATACGCAGTATTTT	CASSPDSGGTTDTQYF
many	TRBJ1-1	TRBV11-2	NA	TGTGCCAGCAGCGGTCTACAAGCTTTCTTT	CASSGLQAFF
many	TRBJ2-2	TRBV27	NA	TGTGCCAGCGGGTTAGCGAACACCGGGGAGCTGTTTTTT	CASGLANTGELFF
NA	TRBJ1-5	TRBV2	NA	TGTGCCAGCAAGGAGGACAGCGATAGCAATCAGCCCCAGCATTTT	CASKEDSDSNQPQHF
NA	TRBJ2-1	TRBV5-1	TRBD1	TGCGCCAGCAGCCCACCTGGACAGGGGGCAAACAATGAGCAGTTCTTC	CASSPPGQGANNEQFF
NA	TRBJ1-2	TRBV6-1	NA	TGTGCCAGCAAGGATTGGGCAGGGGACTATGGCTACACCTTC	CASKDWAGDYGYTF
few	TRBJ2-3	TRBV20-1	TRBD2	TGCAGTGCTAGTAAGCCGGGTGGACTAGCGGGCACAGATACGCAGTATTTT	CSASKPGGLAGTDTQYF
few	TRBJ2-3	TRBV5-1	NA	TGCGCCAGCAGTAACCGTGCAGGGTCAGATACGCAGTATTTT	CASSNRAGSDTQYF
NA	TRBJ2-7	TRBV11-1	NA	TGTGCCAGCAGCCAAGAAGCCTTCACCTACGAGCAGTACTTC	CASSQEAFTYEQYF
NA	TRBJ1-6	TRBV6-1	NA	TGTGCCAGCAGTGAAGCGAACGGGGCCGATTCACCCCTCCACTTT	CASSEANGADSPLHF
NA	TRBJ2-3	TRBV28	NA	TGTGCCAGCAGTTTGGCAGAATATACGCAGTATTTT	CASSLAEYTQYF
many	TRBJ2-1	TRBV3-1	NA	TGTGCCAGCAGCCAAGATCTATATAATGAGCAGTTCTTC	CASSQDLYNEQFF
few	TRBJ2-6	TRBV11-3	NA	TGTGCCAGCAGCTTAATCCTTGGAGTTCGGTCGGCCAACGTCCTGACTTTC	CASSLILGVRSANVLTF